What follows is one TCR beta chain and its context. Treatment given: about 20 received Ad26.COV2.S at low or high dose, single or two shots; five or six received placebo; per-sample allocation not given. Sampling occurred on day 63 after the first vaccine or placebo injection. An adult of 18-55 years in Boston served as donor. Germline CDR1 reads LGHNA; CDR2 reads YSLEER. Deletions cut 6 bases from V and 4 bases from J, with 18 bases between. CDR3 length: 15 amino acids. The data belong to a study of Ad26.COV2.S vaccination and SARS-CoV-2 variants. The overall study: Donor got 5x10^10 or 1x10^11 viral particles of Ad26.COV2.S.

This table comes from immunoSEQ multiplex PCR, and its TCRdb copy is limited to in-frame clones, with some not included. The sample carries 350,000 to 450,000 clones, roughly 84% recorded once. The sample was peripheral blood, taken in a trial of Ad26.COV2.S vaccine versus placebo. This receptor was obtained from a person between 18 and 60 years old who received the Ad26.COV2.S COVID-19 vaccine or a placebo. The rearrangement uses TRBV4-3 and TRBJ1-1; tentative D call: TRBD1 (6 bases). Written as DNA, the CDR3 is TGCGCCAGCAGTCCCTCCGGGGGCTCGGGCACTGAAGCTTTCTTT. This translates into CASSPSGGSGTEAFF.